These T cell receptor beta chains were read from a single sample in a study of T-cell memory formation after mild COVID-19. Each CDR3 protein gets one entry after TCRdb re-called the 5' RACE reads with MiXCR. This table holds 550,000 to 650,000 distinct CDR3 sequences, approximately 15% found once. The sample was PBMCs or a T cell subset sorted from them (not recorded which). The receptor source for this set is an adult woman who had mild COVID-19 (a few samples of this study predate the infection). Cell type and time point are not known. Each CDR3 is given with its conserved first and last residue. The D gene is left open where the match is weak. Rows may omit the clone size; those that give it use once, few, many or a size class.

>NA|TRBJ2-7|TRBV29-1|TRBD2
CSVEDGSGRAEYEQYF
TGCAGCGTTGAAGATGGATCCGGGAGGGCCGAATACGAGCAGTACTTC
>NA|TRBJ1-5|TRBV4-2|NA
CASSQGHKNQPQHF
TGTGCCAGCAGCCAGGGGCATAAGAATCAGCCCCAGCATTTT
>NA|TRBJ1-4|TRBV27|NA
CASAWRGDEKLFF
TGTGCCAGCGCGTGGAGGGGTGATGAAAAACTGTTTTTT
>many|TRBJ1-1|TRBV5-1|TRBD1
CASSLGRDRINTEAFF
TGCGCCAGCAGCTTGGGGAGGGACAGGATTAACACTGAAGCTTTCTTT
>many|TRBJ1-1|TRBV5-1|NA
CASRSGNGLNTEAFF
TGCGCCAGCAGGTCCGGGAACGGATTGAACACTGAAGCTTTCTTT
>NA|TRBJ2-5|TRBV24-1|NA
CATSDLKPRETQYF
TGTGCCACCAGTGATTTGAAGCCTAGGGAGACCCAGTACTTC
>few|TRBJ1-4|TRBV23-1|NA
CASSQSIILDSNEKLFF
TGCGCCAGCAGTCAATCGATAATTCTTGACAGTAATGAAAAACTGTTTTTT
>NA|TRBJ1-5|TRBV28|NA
CASSSNRDRNQPQHF
TGTGCCAGCAGCAGCAACAGGGATCGCAATCAGCCCCAGCATTTT
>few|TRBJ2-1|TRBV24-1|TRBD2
CATSALAGLNEQFF
TGTGCCACCAGTGCACTAGCGGGGCTAAATGAGCAGTTCTTC
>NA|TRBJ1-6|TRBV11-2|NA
CASSLGSAGKRNSPLHF
TGTGCCAGCAGCTTAGGGTCGGCAGGGAAGAGGAATTCACCCCTCCACTTT
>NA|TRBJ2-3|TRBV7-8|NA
CASSLASSDTQYF
TGTGCCAGCAGCTTAGCAAGTTCAGATACGCAGTATTTT
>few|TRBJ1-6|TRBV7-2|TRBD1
CASSQDRANSPLHF
TGCGCCAGCAGCCAGGACAGGGCTAATTCACCCCTCCACTTT
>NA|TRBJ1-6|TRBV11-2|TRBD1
CASSGGGTRNPPLHF
TGTGCCAGCAGCGGAGGGGGCACTAGAAATCCACCCCTCCACTTT
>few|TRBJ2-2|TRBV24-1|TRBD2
CATSDLAGGGYTGELFF
TGTGCCACCAGTGATCTAGCGGGAGGCGGGTACACCGGGGAGCTGTTTTTT
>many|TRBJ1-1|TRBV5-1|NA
CASSWNKGVNTEAFF
TGCGCCAGCAGTTGGAACAAGGGGGTAAACACTGAAGCTTTCTTT
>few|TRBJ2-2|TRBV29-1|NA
CSVVLAGELFF
TGCAGCGTTGTTTTGGCCGGGGAGCTGTTTTTT
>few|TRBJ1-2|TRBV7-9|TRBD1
CASSSTGSGYTF
TGTGCCAGCAGCTCGACAGGGTCAGGCTACACCTTC
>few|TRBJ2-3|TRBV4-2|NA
CASSTVAASTDTQYF
TGTGCCAGCAGCACCGTCGCGGCCTCCACAGATACGCAGTATTTT
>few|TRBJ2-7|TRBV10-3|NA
CAIGAAFDEQYF
TGTGCCATCGGCGCAGCGTTCGACGAGCAGTACTTC
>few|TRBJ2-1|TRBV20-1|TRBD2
CSASLGLAGGNEQFF
TGCAGTGCTAGCTTGGGACTAGCGGGAGGGAATGAGCAGTTCTTC
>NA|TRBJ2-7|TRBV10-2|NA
CASRWDHSYEQYF
TGCGCCAGCAGATGGGACCACTCCTACGAGCAGTACTTC
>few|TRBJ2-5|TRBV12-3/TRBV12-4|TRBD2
CASSQRFGEGQETQYF
TGTGCCAGCAGTCAAAGGTTCGGGGAGGGGCAAGAGACCCAGTACTTC
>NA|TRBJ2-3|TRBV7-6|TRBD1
CASSLGTRTGDLTDTQYF
TGTGCCAGCAGCTTAGGTACTCGAACAGGGGACCTCACAGATACGCAGTATTTT
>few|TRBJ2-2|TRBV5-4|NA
CASSLAMGSTGELFF
TGTGCCAGCAGCTTGGCAATGGGGAGCACCGGGGAGCTGTTTTTT
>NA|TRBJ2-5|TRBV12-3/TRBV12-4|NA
CASSLERIQETQYF
TGTGCCAGCAGCCTGGAAAGGATCCAAGAGACCCAGTACTTC
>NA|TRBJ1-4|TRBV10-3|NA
CAISEFTNEKLFF
TGTGCCATCAGTGAGTTCACTAATGAAAAACTGTTTTTT
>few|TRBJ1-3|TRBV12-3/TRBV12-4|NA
CASSLWQIKNYASGNTIYF
TGTGCCAGCAGTTTATGGCAGATTAAGAATTACGCCTCTGGAAACACCATATATTTT
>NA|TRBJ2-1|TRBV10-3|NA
CAISGPLTGGISYNEQFF
TGTGCCATCAGTGGTCCCTTGACCGGGGGTATTTCCTACAATGAGCAGTTCTTC
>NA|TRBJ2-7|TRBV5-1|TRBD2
CASSPGTSGGKQYF
TGCGCCAGCAGCCCGGGGACTAGCGGGGGGAAGCAGTACTTC
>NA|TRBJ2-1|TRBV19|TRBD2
CASSIGTSGYDEQFF
TGTGCCAGTAGTATAGGTACTAGCGGGTACGATGAGCAGTTCTTC
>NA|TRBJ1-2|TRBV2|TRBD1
CASRFGTGASGYTF
TGTGCCAGCAGGTTCGGGACAGGGGCAAGTGGCTACACCTTC
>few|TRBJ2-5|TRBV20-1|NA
CSFLGGGEETQYF
TGCAGTTTCCTGGGCGGAGGGGAAGAGACCCAGTACTTC
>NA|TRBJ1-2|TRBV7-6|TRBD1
CASSSFGGQGRVYGYTF
TGTGCCAGCAGCTCCTTTGGGGGACAGGGGAGGGTCTATGGCTACACCTTC
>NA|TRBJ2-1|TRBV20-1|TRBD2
CSLFTSGSFNEQFF
TGCAGCCTTTTTACTAGCGGGAGTTTCAATGAGCAGTTCTTC
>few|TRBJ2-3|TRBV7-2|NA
CASSSVVGVGRPPSTDTQYF
TGTGCCAGCAGCTCGGTAGTAGGGGTCGGGCGGCCACCTAGCACAGATACGCAGTATTTT
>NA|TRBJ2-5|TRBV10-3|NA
CAIRGDWEETQYF
TGTGCCATCAGAGGAGACTGGGAAGAGACCCAGTACTTC
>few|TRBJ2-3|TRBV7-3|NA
CATSRGGVTDTQYF
TGTGCCACTTCTAGGGGGGGCGTCACAGATACGCAGTATTTT
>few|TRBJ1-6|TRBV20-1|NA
CSARDLTDSSYNSPLHF
TGCAGTGCTAGAGATCTGACAGATAGCTCCTATAATTCACCCCTCCACTTT
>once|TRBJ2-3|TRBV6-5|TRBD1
CASSYLAGTGGSTDTQYF
TGTGCCAGCAGTTACTTAGCCGGGACAGGGGGTAGCACAGATACGCAGTATTTT
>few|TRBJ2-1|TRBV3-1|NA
CASSQGIRDAAYNEQFF
TGTGCCAGCAGTCAAGGGATTAGGGATGCCGCCTACAATGAGCAGTTCTTC
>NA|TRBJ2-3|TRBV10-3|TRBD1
CATGQSPDTQYF
TGTGCCACGGGACAGAGTCCAGATACGCAGTATTTT
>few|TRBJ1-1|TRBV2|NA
CASSGSPNTEAFF
TGTGCCAGCAGTGGCAGCCCAAACACTGAAGCTTTCTTT
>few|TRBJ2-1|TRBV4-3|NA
CASSQDPGAYEQFF
TGCGCCAGCAGCCAAGATCCGGGTGCGTATGAGCAGTTCTTC
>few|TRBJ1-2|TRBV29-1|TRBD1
CSVAPTGGTRYTF
TGCAGCGTTGCCCCCACAGGGGGCACAAGGTACACCTTC
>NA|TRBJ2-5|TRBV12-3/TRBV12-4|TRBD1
CASRTTTGDETQYF
TGTGCCAGCAGGACCACGACAGGGGACGAGACCCAGTACTTC
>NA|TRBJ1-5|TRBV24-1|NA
CATSGGLGDQPQHF
TGTGCCACGTCCGGGGGGTTGGGGGATCAGCCCCAGCATTTT
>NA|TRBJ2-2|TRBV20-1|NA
CSASLEAGGFTGELFF
TGCAGTGCTAGTTTAGAGGCAGGAGGGTTCACCGGGGAGCTGTTTTTT
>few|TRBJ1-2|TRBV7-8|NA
CASSPTSATAAYGYTF
TGTGCCAGCAGCCCCACATCAGCGACAGCTGCTTATGGCTACACCTTC
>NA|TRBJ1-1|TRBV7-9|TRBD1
CASSSPDRVNTEAFF
TGTGCCAGCAGCTCCCCGGACAGGGTCAACACTGAAGCTTTCTTT
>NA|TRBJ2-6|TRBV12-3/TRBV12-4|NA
CASSKNSGANVLTF
TGTGCCAGCAGCAAAAACTCTGGGGCCAACGTCCTGACTTTC
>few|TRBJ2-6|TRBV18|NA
CASSPNPTRRLRGANVLTF
TGTGCCAGCTCACCTAATCCGACCCGAAGATTAAGAGGGGCCAACGTCCTGACTTTC
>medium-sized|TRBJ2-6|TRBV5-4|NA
CASSTLTGPSGANVLTF
TGTGCCAGCAGCACCCTGACAGGCCCCTCTGGGGCCAACGTCCTGACTTTC
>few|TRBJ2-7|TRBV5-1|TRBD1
CASSYTGTGGYEQYF
TGCGCCAGCAGCTACACCGGGACAGGGGGCTACGAGCAGTACTTC
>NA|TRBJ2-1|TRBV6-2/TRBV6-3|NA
CASSDGLLLNEQFF
TGTGCCAGCAGTGACGGACTATTACTCAATGAGCAGTTCTTC
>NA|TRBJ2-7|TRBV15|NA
CATSRGASYEQYF
TGTGCCACCAGCAGAGGCGCTTCCTACGAGCAGTACTTC